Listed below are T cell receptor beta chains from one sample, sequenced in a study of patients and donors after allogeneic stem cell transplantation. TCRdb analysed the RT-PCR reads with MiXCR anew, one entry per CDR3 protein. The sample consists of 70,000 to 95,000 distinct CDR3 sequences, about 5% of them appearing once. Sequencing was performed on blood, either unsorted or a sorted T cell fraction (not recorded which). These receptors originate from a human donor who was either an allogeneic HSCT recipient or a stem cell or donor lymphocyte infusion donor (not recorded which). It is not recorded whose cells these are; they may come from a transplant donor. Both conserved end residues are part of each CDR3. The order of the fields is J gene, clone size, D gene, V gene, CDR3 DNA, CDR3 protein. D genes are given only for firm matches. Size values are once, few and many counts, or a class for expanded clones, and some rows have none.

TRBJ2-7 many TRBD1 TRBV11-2 TGTGCCAGCAGCGTGGGACAGGGGCCTTCCTACGAGCAGTACTTC CASSVGQGPSYEQYF
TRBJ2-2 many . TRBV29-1 TGCAGCGTTGACGGAGTTTGGGGGTCTTCGGACACCGGGGAGCTGTTTTTT CSVDGVWGSSDTGELFF
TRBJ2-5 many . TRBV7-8 TGTGCCAGCAGCTTAGACGGGTGGGAGACCCAGTACTTC CASSLDGWETQYF
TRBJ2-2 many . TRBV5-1 TGCGCCAGCAGCTTGACGGTGAGGACCGGGGAGCTGTTTTTT CASSLTVRTGELFF
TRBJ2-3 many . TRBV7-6 TGTGCCAGCAAGGGCCGACTTCCCACAGATACGCAGTATTTT CASKGRLPTDTQYF
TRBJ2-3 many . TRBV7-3 TGTGCCAGCAGCTTGACAGCTAGCACAGATACGCAGTATTTT CASSLTASTDTQYF
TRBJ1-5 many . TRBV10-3 TGTGCCATCAGGCCGTACCTCAATCAGCCCCAGCATTTT CAIRPYLNQPQHF
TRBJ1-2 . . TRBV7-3 TGTGCCAGCAGCTTAAATCCACCCCCAGCGGGTGGCTACACCTTC CASSLNPPPAGGYTF
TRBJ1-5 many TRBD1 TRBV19 TGTGCCAGTGACAGGGTTCTCGGTCAGCCCCAGCATTTT CASDRVLGQPQHF
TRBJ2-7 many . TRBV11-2 TGTGCCAGCAGCTTCGACAGGTTAGCCTACGAGCAGTACTTC CASSFDRLAYEQYF
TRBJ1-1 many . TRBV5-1 TGCGCCAGCAGCGCAGGACAACTTGAAGCTTTCTTT CASSAGQLEAFF
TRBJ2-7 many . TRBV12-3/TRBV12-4 TGTGCCAGCAGTTTAGGGGGTCCAAAGATCTACGAGCAGTACTTC CASSLGGPKIYEQYF
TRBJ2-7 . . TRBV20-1 TGCAGTGCTAGAGATTTCCTGCAGGGCCTCTCTAGCGAGCAGTACTTC CSARDFLQGLSSEQYF
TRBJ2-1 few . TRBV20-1 TGCAGTGCTCCGGGACGAGGAGACAATGAGCAGTTCTTC CSAPGRGDNEQFF
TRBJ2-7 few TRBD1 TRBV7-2 TGTGCCAGCAGCTTCACAGGGGGAGACTACGAGCAGTACTTC CASSFTGGDYEQYF